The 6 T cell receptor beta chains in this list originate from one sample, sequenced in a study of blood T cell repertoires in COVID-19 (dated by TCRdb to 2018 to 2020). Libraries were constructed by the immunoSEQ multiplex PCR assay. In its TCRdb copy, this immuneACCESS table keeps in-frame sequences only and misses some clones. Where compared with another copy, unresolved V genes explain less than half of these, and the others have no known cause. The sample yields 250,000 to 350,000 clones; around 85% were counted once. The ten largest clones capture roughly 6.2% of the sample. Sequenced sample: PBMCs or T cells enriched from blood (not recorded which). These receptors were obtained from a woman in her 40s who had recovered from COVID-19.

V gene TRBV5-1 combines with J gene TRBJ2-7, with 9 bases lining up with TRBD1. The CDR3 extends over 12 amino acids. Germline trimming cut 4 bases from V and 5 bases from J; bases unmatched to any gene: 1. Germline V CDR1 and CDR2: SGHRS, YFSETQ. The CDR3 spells CASSRTGDEQYF. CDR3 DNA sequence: TGCGCCAGCAGCCGGACAGGGGACGAGCAGTACTTC.

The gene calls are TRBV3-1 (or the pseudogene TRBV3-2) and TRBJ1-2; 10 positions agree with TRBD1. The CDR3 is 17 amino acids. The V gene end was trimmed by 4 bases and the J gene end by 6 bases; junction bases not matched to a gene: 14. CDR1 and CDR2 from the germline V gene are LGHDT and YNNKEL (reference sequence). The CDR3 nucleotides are TGTGCCAGCAGCCTCCTGACAGGGGGCGGCGTATTCGATGGCTACACCTTC. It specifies CASSLLTGGGVFDGYTF.

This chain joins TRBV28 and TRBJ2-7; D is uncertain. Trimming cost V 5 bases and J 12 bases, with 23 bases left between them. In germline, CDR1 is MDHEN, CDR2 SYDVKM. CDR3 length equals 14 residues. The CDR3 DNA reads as TGTGCCAGCAGTGCCGCACCCTTACCGTTAGTGCTGTACTTC. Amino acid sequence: CASSAAPLPLVLYF.

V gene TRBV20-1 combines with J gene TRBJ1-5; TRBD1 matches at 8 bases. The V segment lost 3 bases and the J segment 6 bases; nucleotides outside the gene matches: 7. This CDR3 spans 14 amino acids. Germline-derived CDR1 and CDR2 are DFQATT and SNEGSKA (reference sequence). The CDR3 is CSASWQGAGQPQHF. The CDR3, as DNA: TGCAGTGCTAGTTGGCAGGGGGCGGGTCAGCCCCAGCATTTT.

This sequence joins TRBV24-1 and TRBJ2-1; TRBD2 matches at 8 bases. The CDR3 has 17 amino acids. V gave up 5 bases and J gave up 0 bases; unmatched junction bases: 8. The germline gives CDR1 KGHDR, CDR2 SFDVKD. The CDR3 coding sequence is TGTGCCACCAGTGGCCCCTTAAGCGGGAGCTCCTACAATGAGCAGTTCTTC. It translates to CATSGPLSGSSYNEQFF.

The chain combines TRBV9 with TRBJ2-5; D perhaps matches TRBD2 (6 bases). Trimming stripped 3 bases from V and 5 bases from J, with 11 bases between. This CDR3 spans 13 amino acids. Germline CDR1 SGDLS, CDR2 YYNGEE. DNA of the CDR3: TGTGCCAGCAGCGGTGGGACTGTCGAGACCCAGTACTTC. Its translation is CASSGGTVETQYF.